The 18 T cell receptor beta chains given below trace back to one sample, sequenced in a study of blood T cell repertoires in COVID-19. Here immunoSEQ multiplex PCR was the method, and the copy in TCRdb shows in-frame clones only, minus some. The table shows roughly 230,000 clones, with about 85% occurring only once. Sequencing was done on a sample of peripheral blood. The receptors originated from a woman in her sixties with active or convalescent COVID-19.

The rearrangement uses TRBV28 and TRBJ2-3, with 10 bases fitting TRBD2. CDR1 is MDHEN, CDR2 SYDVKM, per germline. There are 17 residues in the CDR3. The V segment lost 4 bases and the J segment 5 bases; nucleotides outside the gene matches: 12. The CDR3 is CASSSPRSGGGRDTQYF. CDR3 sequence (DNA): TGTGCCAGCAGTTCACCCCGGAGCGGGGGGGGCCGAGATACGCAGTATTTT.

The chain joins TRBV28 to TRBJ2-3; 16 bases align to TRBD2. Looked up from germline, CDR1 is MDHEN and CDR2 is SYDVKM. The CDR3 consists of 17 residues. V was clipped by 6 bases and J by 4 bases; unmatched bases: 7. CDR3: CASSPGLAGGLPDTQYF. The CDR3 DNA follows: TGTGCCAGCAGCCCGGGACTAGCGGGGGGGCTTCCAGATACGCAGTATTTT. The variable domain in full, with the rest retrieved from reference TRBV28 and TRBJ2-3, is DVKVTQSSRYLVKRTGEKVFLECVQDMDHENMFWYRQDPGLGLRLIYFSYDVKMKEKGDIPEGYSVSREKKERFSLILESASTNQTSMYLCASSPGLAGGLPDTQYFGPGTRLTVL.

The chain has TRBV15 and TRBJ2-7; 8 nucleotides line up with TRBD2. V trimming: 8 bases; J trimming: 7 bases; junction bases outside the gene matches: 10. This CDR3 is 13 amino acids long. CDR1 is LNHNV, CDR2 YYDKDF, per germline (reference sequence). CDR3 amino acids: CATQSGGSEEQYF. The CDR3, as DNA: TGTGCCACCCAAAGCGGGGGTTCTGAAGAGCAGTACTTC.

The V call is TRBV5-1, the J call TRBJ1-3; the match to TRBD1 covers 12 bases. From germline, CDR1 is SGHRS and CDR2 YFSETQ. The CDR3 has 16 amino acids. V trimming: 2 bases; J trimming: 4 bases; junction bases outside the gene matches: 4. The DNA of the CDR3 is TGCGCCAGCAGCTTAGGGACAGGGGGCACCGGAAACACCATATATTTT. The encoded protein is CASSLGTGGTGNTIYF.

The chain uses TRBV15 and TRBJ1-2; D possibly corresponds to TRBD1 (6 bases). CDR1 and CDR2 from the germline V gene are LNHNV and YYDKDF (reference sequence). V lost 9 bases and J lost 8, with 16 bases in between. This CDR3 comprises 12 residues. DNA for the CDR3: TGTGCCACTAGGACAGTGAAGGAAGGCTACACCTTC. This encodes CATRTVKEGYTF.

CDR3 in amino acids: CASKRTGLNSPLHF. The CDR3 DNA reads as TGTGCCAGCAAGCGCACAGGGCTAAATTCACCCCTCCACTTT. J is TRBJ1-6 and V is TRBV2; TRBD1 might be the D (6 bases). The V end was cut by 7 bases, the J end by 7 bases, with 14 bases between. This CDR3 comprises 14 residues. In germline, CDR1 is SNHLY, CDR2 FYNNEI.

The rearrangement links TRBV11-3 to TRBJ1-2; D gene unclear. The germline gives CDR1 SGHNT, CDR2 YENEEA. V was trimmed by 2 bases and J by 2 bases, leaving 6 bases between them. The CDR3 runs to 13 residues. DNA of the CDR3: TGTGCCAGCAGCTTACGCGGCAACTATGGCTACACCTTC. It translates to CASSLRGNYGYTF.

The DNA of the CDR3 is TGTGCCAGCAGTTACTTGGGACACTACTCCTACGAGCAGTACTTC. It yields the protein CASSYLGHYSYEQYF. V gene TRBV6-5 combines with J gene TRBJ2-7; TRBD1 is a possible D gene (6 bases). V gave up 1 base and J gave up 0 bases, with 10 bases separating them. CDR3 size: 15 residues. Per germline, CDR1 MNHEY and CDR2 SVGAGI.

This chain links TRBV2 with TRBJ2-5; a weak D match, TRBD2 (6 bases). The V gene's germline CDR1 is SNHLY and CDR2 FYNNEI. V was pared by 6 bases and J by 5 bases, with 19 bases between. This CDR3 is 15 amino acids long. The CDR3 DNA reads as TGTGCCAGCAGCCCTAATGGGGGGAGAACGGAGACCCAGTACTTC. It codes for CASSPNGGRTETQYF. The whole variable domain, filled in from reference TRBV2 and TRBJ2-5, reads EPEVTQTPSHQVTQMGQEVILRCVPISNHLYFYWYRQILGQKVEFLVSFYNNEISEKSEIFDDQFSVERPDGSNFTLKIRSTKLEDSAMYFCASSPNGGRTETQYFGPGTRLLVL.

The CDR3 DNA reads TGTGCCAGCAGCTCGGGACAGGGGGGAGGAAACACCATATATTTT. Translated: CASSSGQGGGNTIYF. The rearrangement links TRBV5-4 to TRBJ1-3; 11 nucleotides match TRBD1. Germline values: CDR1 SGHNT, CDR2 YYREEE (reference sequence). Trimming took 3 bases from V and 4 from J; bases not matched to a gene: 3. The CDR3 has 15 amino acids.

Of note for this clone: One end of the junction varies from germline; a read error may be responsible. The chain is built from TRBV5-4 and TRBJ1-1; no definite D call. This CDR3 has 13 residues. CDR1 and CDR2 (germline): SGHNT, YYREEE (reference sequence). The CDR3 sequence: CASSSPQTEGPKF. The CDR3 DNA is TGTGCCAGCAGCTCGCCTCAGACTGAAGGCCCTAAGTTT.

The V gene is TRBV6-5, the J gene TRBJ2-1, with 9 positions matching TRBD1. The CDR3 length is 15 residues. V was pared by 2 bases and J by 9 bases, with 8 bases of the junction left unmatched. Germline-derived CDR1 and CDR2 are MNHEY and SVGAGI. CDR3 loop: CASSYRGQGLSEQFF. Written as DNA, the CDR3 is TGTGCCAGCAGTTACCGGGGACAGGGTTTAAGTGAGCAGTTCTTC.

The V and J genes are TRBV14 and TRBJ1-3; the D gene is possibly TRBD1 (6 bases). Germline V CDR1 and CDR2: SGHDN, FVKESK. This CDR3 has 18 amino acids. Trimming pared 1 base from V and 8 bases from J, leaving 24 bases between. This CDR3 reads CASSQATRGAPSWDTIYF. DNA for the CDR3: TGTGCCAGCAGCCAAGCCACCCGGGGGGCCCCAAGTTGGGACACCATATATTTT.

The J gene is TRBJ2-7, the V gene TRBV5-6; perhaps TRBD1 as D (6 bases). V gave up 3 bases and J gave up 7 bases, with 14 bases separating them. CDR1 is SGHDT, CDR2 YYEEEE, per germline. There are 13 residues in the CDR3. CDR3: CASSSLLDREQYF. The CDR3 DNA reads TGTGCCAGCAGCTCCCTTCTCGACAGGGAGCAGTACTTC.

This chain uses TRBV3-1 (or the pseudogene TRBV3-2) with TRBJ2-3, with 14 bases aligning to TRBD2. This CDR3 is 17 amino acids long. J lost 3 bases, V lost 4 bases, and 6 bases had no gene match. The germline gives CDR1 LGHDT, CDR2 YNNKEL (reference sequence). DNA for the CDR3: TGTGCCAGCAGCCCTGGACTAGCGGGAGGACAAACAGATACGCAGTATTTT. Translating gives CASSPGLAGGQTDTQYF.

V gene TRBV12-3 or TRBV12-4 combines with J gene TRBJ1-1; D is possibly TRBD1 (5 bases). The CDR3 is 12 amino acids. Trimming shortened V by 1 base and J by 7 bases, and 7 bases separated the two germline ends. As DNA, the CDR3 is TGTGCCAGCAGTTTAGGGCAGGGTGAAGCTTTCTTT. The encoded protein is CASSLGQGEAFF.

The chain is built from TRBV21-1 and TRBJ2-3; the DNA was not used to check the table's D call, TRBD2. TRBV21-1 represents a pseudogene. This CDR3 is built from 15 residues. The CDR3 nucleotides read TGTGCCAGCAGCAATCCCCGAGCTAGCACAGATACGCAGTATTTT. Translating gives CASSNPRASTDTQYF.

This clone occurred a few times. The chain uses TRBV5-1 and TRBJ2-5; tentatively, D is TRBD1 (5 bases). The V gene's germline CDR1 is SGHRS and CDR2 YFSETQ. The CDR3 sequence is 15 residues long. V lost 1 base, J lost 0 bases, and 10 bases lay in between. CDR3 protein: CASSLWAGNQETQYF. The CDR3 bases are TGCGCCAGCAGCTTGTGGGCAGGGAACCAAGAGACCCAGTACTTC.